One sample yielded the 27 T cell receptor beta chains listed below, sequenced in a study of shared clonotypes between healthy human individuals. Clones were sequenced by immunoSEQ multiplex PCR, and TCRdb holds only the in-frame ones, with some missing. The sample shows 520,000 or so clones, about four fifths of them seen only once. Sequenced input: PBMCs. The receptors stem from a middle-aged woman in good health. Some clones in this sample may be carry-over from other donors' samples.

This CDR3 reads CASSPLGSGSTGAKNIQYF. CDR3 DNA sequence: TGTGCCAGCAGCCCACTCGGGAGCGGTTCCACGGGGGCCAAAAACATTCAGTACTTC. The V gene is TRBV9, the J gene TRBJ2-4, with TRBD2 as a possible D gene (6 bases). Germline values: CDR1 SGDLS, CDR2 YYNGEE. The V and J ends lost 4 bases and 1 base respectively, with 24 bases between them. The CDR3 loop spans 19 amino acids.

V and J are TRBV25-1 and TRBJ2-5; the D is unclear. This CDR3 has 12 residues. Trimming cost V 3 bases and J 4 bases, with 6 bases left between them. CDR1 and CDR2 (germline): MGHDK, SYGVNS. CDR3 nucleotide sequence: TGTGCCAGCAGTGATGTAGGAGAGACCCAGTACTTC. Encoded protein: CASSDVGETQYF.

The chain employs TRBV19 and TRBJ2-7; the D gene is possibly TRBD2 (6 bases). The germline gives CDR1 LNHDA, CDR2 SQIVND (reference sequence). This CDR3 is built from 14 residues. Trimming took off 3 bases at V and 1 base at J, with 10 bases between the two ends. The DNA for the CDR3 is TGTGCCAGTAGTATCCTGAGCGGGTCCTACGAGCAGTACTTC. This gives the protein CASSILSGSYEQYF.

This chain links TRBV27 with TRBJ2-7; 8 bases map to TRBD2. The CDR3 contains 15 residues. Germline assignment: CDR1 MNHEY and CDR2 SMNVEV (reference sequence). V lost 2 bases to trimming and J lost 4 bases; unmatched junction nucleotides: 7. For the CDR3, the DNA is TGTGCCAGCAGTTTACGGGAGGGATTTTTGTACGAGCAGTACTTC. Translated, it gives CASSLREGFLYEQYF.

This clone appeared once. The V call is TRBV6-1, the J call TRBJ2-5, with TRBD2 as a possible D gene (6 bases). The CDR3 has 18 residues. CDR1 MNHNS and CDR2 SASEGT come from the germline V gene. The V gene lost 2 bases and the J gene lost 0 bases, with 19 bases spanning the gap. DNA for the CDR3: TGTGCCAGCAGTGAATCCTCTTTACTAGCCGGCTACCAAGAGACCCAGTACTTC. Protein sequence: CASSESSLLAGYQETQYF.

Worth noting for this clone: Just one base apart from a much larger clone, this may be a read error. The chain is built from TRBV7-8 and TRBJ2-1; 12 nucleotides align to TRBD2. The germline gives CDR1 SGHVS, CDR2 FQNEAQ. CDR3 length equals 14 residues. The junction had 3 bases not matched to a gene; V was cut back by 5 bases and J by 7 bases. The CDR3 nucleotides are TGTGCCAGCAGCACCGGGACTAGCGGGAATGAGCAGTTCTTC. This sequence encodes CASSTGTSGNEQFF.

This sequence joins TRBV15 and TRBJ2-7; D is perhaps TRBD1 (6 bases). This CDR3 is 16 amino acids long. V was cut by 1 base and J by 6 bases, with 19 bases left in between. Germline CDR1 and CDR2: LNHNV and YYDKDF (reference sequence). The CDR3 nucleotides read TGTGCCACCAGCAGAGTCCTAATGCTACGAGGGGGCGAGCAGTACTTC. It encodes CATSRVLMLRGGEQYF.

The chain recombines TRBV21-1 with TRBJ2-4; the listed D gene, TRBD2, was not tested against the DNA. TRBV21-1 is tagged as a pseudogene. The CDR3 totals 19 residues. The CDR3 nucleotides are TGTGCCAGCAGCAAAGCCCCCCCTAGCGGGAGGTTGGCCAAAAACATTCAGTACTTC. Its protein is CASSKAPPSGRLAKNIQYF.

Details on this clone: A read error may explain this, as a much larger clone is one base away. The V call is TRBV2, the J call TRBJ2-2, with 13 bases aligning to TRBD2. This CDR3 region has 15 residues. J was trimmed by 4 bases and V by 6 bases; bases with no gene match: 2. Germline values: CDR1 SNHLY, CDR2 FYNNEI. The DNA for the CDR3 is TGTGCCAGCAGCTGGACTAGCGGGAGCACCGGGGAGCTGTTTTTT. Its translation: CASSWTSGSTGELFF. Full variable domain (remainder filled in from reference TRBV2 and TRBJ2-2): EPEVTQTPSHQVTQMGQEVILRCVPISNHLYFYWYRQILGQKVEFLVSFYNNEISEKSEIFDDQFSVERPDGSNFTLKIRSTKLEDSAMYFCASSWTSGSTGELFFGEGSRLTVL.

The chain is built from TRBV10-3 and TRBJ2-1; 11 nucleotides agree with TRBD2. The CDR3 loop spans 17 amino acids. V was pared by 4 bases and J by 3 bases, with 8 bases of the junction left unmatched. Germline loops: CDR1 ENHRY, CDR2 SYGVKD. The CDR3 region is CAISVGRGTSGYNEQFF. The CDR3 DNA is TGTGCCATCAGTGTAGGCCGGGGGACTAGCGGCTACAATGAGCAGTTCTTC.

This clone was seen a few times. The rearrangement links TRBV29-1 to TRBJ2-1; 11 bases are shared with TRBD1. The V and J ends lost 7 bases and 10 bases, in that order; junction bases with no gene match: 9. From germline, CDR1 is SQVTM and CDR2 ANQGSEA. This CDR3 is 13 amino acids long. CDR3 DNA: TGCAGCGGCCGGGACAGGGGGAATTCGGAGCAGTTCTTC. Translating it yields CSGRDRGNSEQFF.

This clone has a handful of counts. The rearrangement joins TRBV7-9 to TRBJ2-5; either TRBD1 or TRBD2 may supply D (5 bases each). Trimming cost V 2 bases and J 3 bases, with 7 bases left between them. This CDR3 comprises 13 residues. Germline CDR1 SEHNR, CDR2 FQNEAQ (reference sequence). The CDR3 DNA follows: TGTGCCAGCAGCTTAATGGGGGAAGAGACCCAGTACTTC. Its protein product is CASSLMGEETQYF.

The rearrangement links TRBV19 to TRBJ2-7; the D gene is possibly TRBD2 (6 bases). With 4 bases removed from V and 5 bases from J, the gap between germline ends came to 18 bases. Germline V lookup: CDR1 LNHDA, CDR2 SQIVND (reference sequence). The CDR3 has 15 residues. The CDR3 is CASSKFSGTSDEQYF. CDR3 DNA: TGTGCCAGTAGTAAATTCTCCGGGACTTCGGACGAGCAGTACTTC.

This clone was observed once. The gene calls are TRBV25-1 and TRBJ1-5; TRBD1 matches 7 bases. The CDR3 contains 15 residues. CDR1 MGHDK and CDR2 SYGVNS come from the germline V gene. Losses at the gene ends were 3 bases for V and 1 base for J; bases not matched to a gene: 3. Here the CDR3 reads CASSDHRGSNQPQHF. In DNA form, the CDR3 reads TGTGCCAGCAGTGACCACAGGGGCAGCAATCAGCCCCAGCATTTT.

The chain uses TRBV30 and TRBJ2-3; D not resolved. The ends were cut back, 0 bases at V and 0 bases at J, with 7 bases in the middle. Germline CDR1 and CDR2: GTSNPN and SVGIG (reference sequence). This CDR3 is built from 14 residues. The CDR3, as DNA: TGTGCCTGGAGTGTATTAGTTAGCACAGATACGCAGTATTTT. It yields the protein CAWSVLVSTDTQYF.

The chain joins TRBV2 to TRBJ1-2; D remains ambiguous. V was trimmed by 7 bases and J by 0 bases, leaving 12 bases between them. This CDR3 is 14 amino acids long. The germline V gene encodes CDR1 SNHLY and CDR2 FYNNEI. CDR3 region: CASIPFGANYGYTF. The CDR3 DNA follows: TGTGCCAGCATCCCGTTCGGAGCTAACTATGGCTACACCTTC.

This CDR3 reads CATTDSGTHYEQYF. The DNA of the CDR3 is TGTGCCACTACGGACTCCGGGACCCACTACGAGCAGTACTTC. J is TRBJ2-7 and V is TRBV5-4, with D tentatively TRBD1 or TRBD2 (5 bases each). CDR1 is SGHNT and CDR2 is YYREEE in the germline V gene (reference sequence). Deletions cut 9 bases from V and 3 bases from J, with 19 bases between. This CDR3 has 14 amino acids.

This clone has a handful of counts. The CDR3 coding sequence is TGTGCCTGCAGCAAGGGTGGGGAGCAGTACTTC. It translates to CACSKGGEQYF. V usage is TRBV30 and J usage is TRBJ2-7; no firm D call. The germline V gene encodes CDR1 GTSNPN and CDR2 SVGIG (reference sequence). V was cut by 6 bases and J by 7 bases, with 13 bases left in between. The CDR3 has 11 residues.

The J gene is TRBJ1-2, the V gene TRBV6-5, with TRBD1 as a possible D gene (5 bases). Germline V gene sequence: CDR1 MNHEY, CDR2 SVGAGI. The V end was cut by 6 bases, the J end by 4 bases, with 15 bases between. This CDR3 comprises 14 residues. The CDR3 nucleotides read TGTGCCAGCAGGCGGGGGAGGGCTTCCTATGGCTACACCTTC. It specifies CASRRGRASYGYTF.

The rearrangement joins TRBV4-3 to TRBJ1-1; D remains unclear. Germline V gene lookup returns CDR1 LGHNA and CDR2 YSLEER. The V and J ends lost 0 bases and 1 base respectively, with 6 bases between them. The CDR3 spans 14 residues. CDR3 in DNA: TGCGCCAGCAGCCAAGATTGGGGGAACACTGAAGCTTTCTTT. The encoded protein is CASSQDWGNTEAFF.

V gene TRBV6-1 combines with J gene TRBJ2-7; perhaps TRBD2 as D (5 bases). This CDR3 is 11 amino acids long. Trimming removed 11 bases at V and 3 bases at J, with 11 bases between. Germline lookup yields CDR1 MNHNS and CDR2 SASEGT. CDR3 sequence: CACQEVYEQYF. CDR3 nucleotide sequence: TGTGCCTGCCAGGAGGTCTACGAGCAGTACTTC.

This sequence joins TRBV7-2 and TRBJ2-7, with a possible D match to TRBD1 (5 bases). V gave up 5 bases and J gave up 7 bases, with 24 bases separating them. The CDR3 has 16 amino acids. Germline CDR1 is SGHTA and CDR2 is FQGNSA. The CDR3 coding sequence is TGTGCCAGCAGCCGGAGCGTGGAGACAGCTCTGGGGGAGCAGTACTTC. This translates into CASSRSVETALGEQYF.

The chain joins TRBV7-8 to TRBJ2-7, with 7 bases aligning to TRBD2. Per the germline V gene, CDR1 is SGHVS and CDR2 is FQNEAQ. J lost 7 bases, V lost 6 bases, and 6 bases had no gene match. The CDR3 is made up of 12 amino acids. The CDR3 protein is CASRSGGREQYF. The CDR3 DNA reads TGTGCCAGCAGGTCGGGAGGTCGGGAGCAGTACTTC.

V and J are TRBV11-2 and TRBJ2-5; 8 nucleotides match TRBD1. Gene TRBJ2-7 matches the end of the DNA better, so the J call may be wrong. Germline V gives CDR1 SGHAT, CDR2 FQNNGV. The CDR3 consists of 15 residues. CDR3 in amino acids: CASSQIRDRIYEQYF. The CDR3 DNA follows: TGTGCCAGCAGCCAAATCCGGGACAGGATCTACGAGCAGTACTTC.

CDR3 sequence (DNA): TGTGCCAGCAGCTTAGCCTCCCTAGGACCGACTACGGAGCAGTTCTTC. This encodes CASSLASLGPTTEQFF. J is TRBJ2-1 and V is TRBV7-9; possibly TRBD2 for D (5 bases). In germline, CDR1 is SEHNR, CDR2 FQNEAQ (reference sequence). The CDR3 has 16 residues. With 0 bases removed from V and 10 bases from J, the gap between germline ends came to 19 bases.

The rearrangement joins TRBV28 to TRBJ2-1; D perhaps matches TRBD2 (6 bases). Trimming pared 8 bases from V and 0 bases from J, leaving 17 bases between. Germline CDR1 is MDHEN and CDR2 is SYDVKM. The CDR3 has 16 amino acids. CDR3 residues: CASRRDAGNSYNEQFF. CDR3 nucleotide sequence: TGTGCCAGCCGGAGGGACGCGGGGAACTCCTACAATGAGCAGTTCTTC.

This clone was found many times. The J gene is TRBJ2-4, the V gene TRBV11-2; 13 bases map to TRBD2. The CDR3 extends over 19 amino acids. CDR1 and CDR2 from the germline V gene are SGHAT and FQNNGV. The ends lost 4 bases at V and 1 base at J; junction bases unmatched: 10. CDR3: CASSSGLAGPRGAKNIQYF. Written as DNA, the CDR3 is TGTGCCAGCAGCTCGGGACTAGCGGGACCTAGAGGGGCCAAAAACATTCAGTACTTC.